These 17 T cell receptor beta chains were sequenced from one sample in a study of radiation and T cells in renal cell carcinoma. Regarding time point: baseline pretreatment blood. Described treatment: 15 Gy SBRT to primary tumor, nephrectomy 4 weeks later. The method was immunoSEQ multiplex PCR; TCRdb's version includes in-frame clones alone and lacks a portion of them. This sample has approximately 110,000 clones, with roughly 80% found just once. Sequencing used blood, obtained from a patient whose treatment included radiotherapy and nephrectomy. The receptors were sampled from a woman in her sixties or seventies with renal cell carcinoma.

Of note for this clone: One end of the junction does not line up with germline, which may come from a read error. This chain joins TRBV7-9 and TRBJ2-7, with D possibly being TRBD2 (5 bases). Germline V gives CDR1 SEHNR, CDR2 FQNEAQ (reference sequence). This CDR3 has 12 amino acids. The CDR3: CASSLGFEDCSF. CDR3 coding DNA: TGTGCCAGCAGCTTAGGGTTCGAGGACTGTAGCTTC.

CDR3 nucleotide sequence: TGTGCCAGCAGTTTATTGGGGGCTTTGAACACTGAAGCTTTCTTT. Its protein is CASSLLGALNTEAFF. The rearrangement links TRBV27 to TRBJ1-1; TRBD1 might be the D (6 bases). CDR1 and CDR2 (germline): MNHEY, SMNVEV (reference sequence). V was clipped by 1 base and J by 0 bases, with 9 bases between them. This CDR3 comprises 15 residues.

This clone was seen only a few times. The rearrangement uses TRBV4-1 and TRBJ1-3; no reliable D call. The CDR3 length is 15 residues. Germline V gives CDR1 MGHRA, CDR2 YSYEKL. The V and J ends lost 2 bases and 0 bases respectively, with 8 bases between them. CDR3 bases: TGCGCCAGCAGCCAACGTTCTATCTCTGGAAACACCATATATTTT. Translating gives CASSQRSISGNTIYF.

The rearrangement links TRBV5-6 to TRBJ2-7; 8 positions match TRBD1. J lost 4 bases, V lost 4 bases, and 13 bases had no gene match. From germline, CDR1 is SGHDT and CDR2 YYEEEE. The CDR3 has 16 amino acids. CDR3 residues: CASSATRQGRSYEQYF. Written as DNA, the CDR3 is TGTGCCAGCAGCGCCACGCGACAGGGGCGCTCATACGAGCAGTACTTC.

The chain links TRBV5-8 to TRBJ2-7, with 7 bases identical to TRBD2. The CDR3 extends over 12 amino acids. The germline gives CDR1 SGHTS, CDR2 YDEGEE. V gave up 7 bases and J gave up 4 bases; unmatched junction bases: 5. The CDR3 reads CASAGDSYEQYF. DNA for the CDR3: TGTGCCAGCGCGGGGGATTCTTACGAGCAGTACTTC.

The V call is TRBV5-1, the J call TRBJ2-3; D perhaps matches TRBD1 (6 bases). This CDR3 has 13 amino acids. Germline CDR1 and CDR2: SGHRS and YFSETQ. Trimming left V 4 bases short and J 3 bases short, with 9 bases between. CDR3: CASSDQGTDTQYF. DNA for the CDR3: TGCGCCAGCAGCGACCAGGGGACAGATACGCAGTATTTT.

V is TRBV2 and J is TRBJ1-2; a weak D match, TRBD1 (6 bases). Trimming took 7 bases from V and 5 from J, leaving 20 bases between them. CDR3 length: 15 amino acids. Germline loops: CDR1 SNHLY, CDR2 FYNNEI. The CDR3 reads CASNSRDTSTYGYTF. The CDR3 DNA reads as TGTGCCAGCAACAGCCGGGACACTTCGACTTATGGCTACACCTTC.

The gene calls are TRBV7-2 and TRBJ1-1; 7 nucleotides match TRBD1. This CDR3 comprises 17 residues. Germline CDR1 and CDR2: SGHTA and FQGNSA. V shed 1 base, J shed 5 bases, and the junction held 13 bases outside the gene matches. DNA of the CDR3: TGTGCCAGCAGCTTAGGCGTCCTCAGGCAGGGGGGGACTGAAGCTTTCTTT. Its translation is CASSLGVLRQGGTEAFF.

This sequence joins TRBV6-1 and TRBJ1-5; D might be TRBD1 (6 bases). CDR1 is MNHNS, CDR2 SASEGT, per germline. The length of the CDR3 is 20 residues. V was trimmed by 2 bases and J by 0 bases, leaving 23 bases between them. This CDR3 reads CASSEKPLTTGLYSNQPQHF. CDR3 coding DNA: TGTGCCAGCAGTGAAAAACCCTTAACAACAGGGCTTTATAGCAATCAGCCCCAGCATTTT.

The chain is built from TRBV5-1 and TRBJ1-3; D unclear. V was trimmed by 0 bases and J by 0 bases, leaving 10 bases between them. The CDR3 consists of 16 residues. Germline CDR1 and CDR2: SGHRS and YFSETQ. The CDR3 protein is CASSLGQVSSGNTIYF. CDR3 nucleotides: TGCGCCAGCAGCTTGGGACAAGTCAGCTCTGGAAACACCATATATTTT.

V is TRBV6-6 and J is TRBJ1-1; 10 bases line up with TRBD1. Trimming at V came to 6 bases and at J to 4 bases, leaving 5 bases not matched to a gene. The germline V gene has CDR1 MNHNY and CDR2 SVGAGI (reference sequence). The CDR3 runs 14 residues. The CDR3 sequence is CASSPGQGGTEAFF. The CDR3 region has the DNA TGTGCCAGCAGCCCCGGACAGGGGGGCACTGAAGCTTTCTTT.

The genes are TRBV6-5 and TRBJ1-4; D is uncertain. The CDR3 has 14 amino acids. V gave up 2 bases and J gave up 8 bases, with 12 bases separating them. From germline, CDR1 is MNHEY and CDR2 SVGAGI. In DNA form, the CDR3 reads TGTGCCAGCAGTTACAGTGGGATGGGCGAAAAACTGTTTTTT. It codes for CASSYSGMGEKLFF.

The chain has TRBV29-1 and TRBJ1-3, with D perhaps matching TRBD1 (6 bases). This CDR3 comprises 15 residues. Germline CDR1 reads SQVTM; CDR2 reads ANQGSEA. With 4 bases removed from V and 0 bases from J, the gap between germline ends came to 13 bases. CDR3 bases: TGCAGCGTTGGGACAGTCCATAACTCTGGAAACACCATATATTTT. It specifies CSVGTVHNSGNTIYF.

V and J are TRBV7-9 and TRBJ1-4; no firm D call. V was pared by 1 base and J by 8 bases, with 14 bases between. Per the germline V gene, CDR1 is SEHNR and CDR2 is FQNEAQ (reference sequence). This CDR3 has 15 residues. This CDR3 reads CASSLESIAREKLFF. The CDR3 nucleotides are TGTGCCAGCAGCTTAGAAAGTATCGCACGGGAAAAACTGTTTTTT.

This clone occurred once. J is TRBJ2-7 and V is TRBV28; D is unresolved. This CDR3 is 13 amino acids long. In germline, CDR1 is MDHEN, CDR2 SYDVKM. V was clipped by 7 bases and J by 4 bases, with 14 bases between them. CDR3 sequence (DNA): TGTGCCAGCAACCCCCAAGGGTTTTACGAGCAGTACTTC. Amino acids: CASNPQGFYEQYF.

The chain couples TRBV21-1 to TRBJ2-5; the table's TRBD1 call for D was not verified on the DNA. TRBV21-1 is marked as a pseudogene. This CDR3 comprises 12 residues. The CDR3 sequence: CASSHQSETQYF. For the CDR3, the DNA is TGTGCCAGCAGCCACCAGTCGGAGACCCAGTACTTC.

This clone was seen a single time. The CDR3 spells CASSRRTSGDTDTQYF. In nucleotides, the CDR3 is TGTGCCAGTAGTAGACGGACTAGCGGGGACACAGATACGCAGTATTTT. The chain links TRBV19 to TRBJ2-3, with 12 bases lining up with TRBD2. The CDR3 is 16 amino acids. V was pared by 4 bases and J by 2 bases, with 4 bases of the junction left unmatched. Germline loops: CDR1 LNHDA, CDR2 SQIVND (reference sequence).